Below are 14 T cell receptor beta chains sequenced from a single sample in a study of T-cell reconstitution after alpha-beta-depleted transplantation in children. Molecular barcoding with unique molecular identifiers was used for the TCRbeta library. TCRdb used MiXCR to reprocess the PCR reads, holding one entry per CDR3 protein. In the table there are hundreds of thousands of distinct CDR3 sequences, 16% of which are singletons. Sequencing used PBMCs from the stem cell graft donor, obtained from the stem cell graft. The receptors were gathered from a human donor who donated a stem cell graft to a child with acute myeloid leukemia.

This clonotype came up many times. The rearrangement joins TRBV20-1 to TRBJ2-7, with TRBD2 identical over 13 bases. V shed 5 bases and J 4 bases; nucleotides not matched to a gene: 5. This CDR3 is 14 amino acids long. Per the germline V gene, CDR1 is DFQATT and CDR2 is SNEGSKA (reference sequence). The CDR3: CSAGTSGGAYEQYF. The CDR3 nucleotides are TGCAGTGCTGGTACTAGCGGGGGGGCGTACGAGCAGTACTTC.

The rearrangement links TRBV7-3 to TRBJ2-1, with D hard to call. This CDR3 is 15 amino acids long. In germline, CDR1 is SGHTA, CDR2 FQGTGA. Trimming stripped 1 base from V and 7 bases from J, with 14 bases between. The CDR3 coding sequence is TGTGCCAGCAGCTTAAGGATGTCAGGAGTAAATGAGCAGTTCTTC. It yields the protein CASSLRMSGVNEQFF.

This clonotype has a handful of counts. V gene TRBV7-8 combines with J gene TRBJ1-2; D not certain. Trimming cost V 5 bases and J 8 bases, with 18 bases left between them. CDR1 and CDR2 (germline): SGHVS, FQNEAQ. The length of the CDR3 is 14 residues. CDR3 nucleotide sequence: TGTGCCAGCAGCCCACCGGGGTCGCAGATAGGCTACACCTTC. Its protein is CASSPPGSQIGYTF. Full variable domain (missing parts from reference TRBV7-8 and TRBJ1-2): GAGVSQSPRYKVAKRGQDVALRCDPISGHVSLFWYQQALGQGPEFLTYFQNEAQLDKSGLPSDRFFAERPEGSVSTLKIQRTQQEDSAVYLCASSPPGSQIGYTFGSGTRLTVV.

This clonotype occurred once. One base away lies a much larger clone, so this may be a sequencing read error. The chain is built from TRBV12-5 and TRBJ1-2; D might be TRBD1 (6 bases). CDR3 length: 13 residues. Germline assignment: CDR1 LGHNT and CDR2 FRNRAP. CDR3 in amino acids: CASGLGTAYSYTF. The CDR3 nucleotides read TGTGCTAGTGGTTTGGGGACAGCCTATAGCTACACCTTC.

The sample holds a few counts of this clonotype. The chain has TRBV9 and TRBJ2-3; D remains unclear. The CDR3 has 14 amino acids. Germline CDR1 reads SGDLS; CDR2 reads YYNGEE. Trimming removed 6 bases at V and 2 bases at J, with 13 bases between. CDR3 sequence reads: CASNRGRATDTQYF. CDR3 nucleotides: TGTGCCAGCAATCGAGGTCGGGCCACAGATACGCAGTATTTT.

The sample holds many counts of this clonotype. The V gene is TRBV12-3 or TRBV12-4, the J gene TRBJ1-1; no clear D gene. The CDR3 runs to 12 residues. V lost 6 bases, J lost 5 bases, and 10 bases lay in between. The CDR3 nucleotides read TGTGCCAGCAGGGCCGGTGATACTGAAGCTTTCTTT. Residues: CASRAGDTEAFF.

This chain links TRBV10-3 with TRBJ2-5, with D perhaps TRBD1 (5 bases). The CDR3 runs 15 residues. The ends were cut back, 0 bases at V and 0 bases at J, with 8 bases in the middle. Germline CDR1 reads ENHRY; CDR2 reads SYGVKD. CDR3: CAISESIGDQETQYF. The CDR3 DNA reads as TGTGCCATCAGTGAGTCCATAGGGGACCAAGAGACCCAGTACTTC.

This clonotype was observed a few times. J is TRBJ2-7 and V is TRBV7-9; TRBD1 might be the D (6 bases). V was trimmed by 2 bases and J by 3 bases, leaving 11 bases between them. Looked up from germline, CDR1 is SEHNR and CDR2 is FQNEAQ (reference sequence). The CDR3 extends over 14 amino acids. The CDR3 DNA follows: TGTGCCAGCAGCTTACCAGGGGATGGCTACGAGCAGTACGTC. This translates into CASSLPGDGYEQYV.

The CDR3 bases are TGTGCCAGCACCTCTCCGGACAGCCAAAATTTGGGTCGACCCCTCCACTTT. It translates to CASTSPDSQNLGRPLHF. The V call is TRBV28, the J call TRBJ1-6, with D maybe TRBD1 (6 bases). The V end lost 7 bases, the J end lost 12 bases, and 28 bases lay between the germline ends. There are 17 residues in the CDR3. Germline CDR1 and CDR2: MDHEN and SYDVKM.

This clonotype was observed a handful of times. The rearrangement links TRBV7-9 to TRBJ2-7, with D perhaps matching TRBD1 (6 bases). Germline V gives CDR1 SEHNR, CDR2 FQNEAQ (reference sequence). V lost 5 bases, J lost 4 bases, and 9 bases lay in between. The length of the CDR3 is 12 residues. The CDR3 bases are TGTGCCAGCAGCATTACAGGGTACGAGCAGTACGTC. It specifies CASSITGYEQYV.

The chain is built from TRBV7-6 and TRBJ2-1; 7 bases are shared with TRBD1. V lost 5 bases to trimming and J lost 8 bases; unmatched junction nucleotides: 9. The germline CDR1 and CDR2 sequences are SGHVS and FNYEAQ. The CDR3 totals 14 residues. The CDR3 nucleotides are TGTGCCAGCAGCGACAACAGGGGTTTCGATGAGCAGTTCTTC. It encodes CASSDNRGFDEQFF.

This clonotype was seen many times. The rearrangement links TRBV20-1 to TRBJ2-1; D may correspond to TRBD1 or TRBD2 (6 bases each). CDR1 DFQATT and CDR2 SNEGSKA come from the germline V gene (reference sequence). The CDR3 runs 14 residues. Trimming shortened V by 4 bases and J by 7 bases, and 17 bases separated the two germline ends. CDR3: CSANRGGIGNEQFF. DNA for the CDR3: TGCAGTGCTAACCGAGGGGGGATTGGGAATGAGCAGTTCTTC.

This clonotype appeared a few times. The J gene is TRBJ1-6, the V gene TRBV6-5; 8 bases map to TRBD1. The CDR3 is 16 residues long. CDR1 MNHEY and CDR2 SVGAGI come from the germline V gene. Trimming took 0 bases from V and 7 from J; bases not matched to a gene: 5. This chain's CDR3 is CASSYSSGQENSPLHF. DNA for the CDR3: TGTGCCAGCAGTTACTCGTCGGGACAGGAAAATTCACCCCTCCACTTT.

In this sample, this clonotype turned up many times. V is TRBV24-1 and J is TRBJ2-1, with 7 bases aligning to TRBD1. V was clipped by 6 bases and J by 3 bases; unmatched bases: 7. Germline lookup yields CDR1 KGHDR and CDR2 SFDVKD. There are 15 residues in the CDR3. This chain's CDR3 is CATSKTGNLYNEQFF. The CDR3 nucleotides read TGTGCCACCAGTAAGACAGGGAACCTCTACAATGAGCAGTTCTTC.